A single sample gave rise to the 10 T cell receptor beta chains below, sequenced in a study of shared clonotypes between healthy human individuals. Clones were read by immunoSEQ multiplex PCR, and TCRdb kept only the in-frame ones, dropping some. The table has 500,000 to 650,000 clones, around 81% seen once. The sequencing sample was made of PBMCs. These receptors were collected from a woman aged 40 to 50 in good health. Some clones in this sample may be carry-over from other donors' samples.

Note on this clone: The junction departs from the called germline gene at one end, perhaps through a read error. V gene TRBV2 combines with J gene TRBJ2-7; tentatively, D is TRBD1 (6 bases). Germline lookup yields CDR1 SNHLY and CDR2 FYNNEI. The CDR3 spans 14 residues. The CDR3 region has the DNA TGTGCCAGCAGTGAGAGACAGGATGTTCTCGAGCAGCACTTC. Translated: CASSERQDVLEQHF.

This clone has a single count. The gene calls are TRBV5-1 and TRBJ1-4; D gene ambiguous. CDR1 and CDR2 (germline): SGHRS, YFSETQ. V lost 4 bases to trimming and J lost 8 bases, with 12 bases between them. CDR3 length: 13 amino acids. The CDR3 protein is CASSPGVGEKLFF. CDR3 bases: TGCGCCAGCAGCCCCGGGGTCGGCGAAAAACTGTTTTTT. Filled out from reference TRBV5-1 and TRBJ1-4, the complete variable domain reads KAGVTQTPRYLIKTRGQQVTLSCSPISGHRSVSWYQQTPGQGLQFLFEYFSETQRNKGNFPGRFSGRQFSNSRSEMNVSTLELGDSALYLCASSPGVGEKLFFGSGTQLSVL.

In DNA form, the CDR3 reads TGTGCCTGGAGTGAGCAGTCACAAGAGACCCAGTACTTC. Amino acid sequence: CAWSEQSQETQYF. The chain employs TRBV30 and TRBJ2-5, with D unclear. This CDR3 has 13 residues. Germline values: CDR1 GTSNPN, CDR2 SVGIG (reference sequence). The ends were cut back, 1 base at V and 2 bases at J, with 8 bases in the middle.

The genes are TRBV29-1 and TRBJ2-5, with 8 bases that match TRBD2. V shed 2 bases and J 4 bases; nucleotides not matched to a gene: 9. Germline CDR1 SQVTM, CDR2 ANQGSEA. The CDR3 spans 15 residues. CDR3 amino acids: CSVEPGGLVGETQYF. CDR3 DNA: TGCAGCGTTGAACCGGGAGGGCTTGTCGGAGAGACCCAGTACTTC.

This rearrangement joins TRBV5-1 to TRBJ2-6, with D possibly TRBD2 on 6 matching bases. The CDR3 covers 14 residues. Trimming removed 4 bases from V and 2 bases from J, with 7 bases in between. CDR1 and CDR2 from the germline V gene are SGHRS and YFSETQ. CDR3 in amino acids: CASSVAAGANVLTF. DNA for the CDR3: TGCGCCAGCAGCGTAGCGGCTGGGGCCAACGTCCTGACTTTC.

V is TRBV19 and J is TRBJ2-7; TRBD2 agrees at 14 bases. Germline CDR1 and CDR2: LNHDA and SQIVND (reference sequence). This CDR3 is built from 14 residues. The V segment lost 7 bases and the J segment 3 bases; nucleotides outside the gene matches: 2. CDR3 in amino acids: CASTGTSGGYEQYF. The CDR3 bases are TGTGCCAGTACCGGGACTAGCGGGGGCTACGAGCAGTACTTC.

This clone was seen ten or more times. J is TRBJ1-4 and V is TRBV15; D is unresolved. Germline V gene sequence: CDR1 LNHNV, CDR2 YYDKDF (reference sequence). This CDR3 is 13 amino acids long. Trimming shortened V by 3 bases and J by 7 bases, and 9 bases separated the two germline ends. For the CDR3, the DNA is TGTGCCACCAGCAGGGGGTTCACTGAAAAACTGTTTTTT. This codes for CATSRGFTEKLFF.

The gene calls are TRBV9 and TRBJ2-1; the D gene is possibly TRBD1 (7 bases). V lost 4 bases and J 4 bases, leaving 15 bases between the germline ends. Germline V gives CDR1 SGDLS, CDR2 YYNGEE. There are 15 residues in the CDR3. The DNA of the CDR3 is TGTGCCAGCAGCCCCCAGGGGGGCATTTACAATGAGCAGTTCTTC. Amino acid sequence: CASSPQGGIYNEQFF.

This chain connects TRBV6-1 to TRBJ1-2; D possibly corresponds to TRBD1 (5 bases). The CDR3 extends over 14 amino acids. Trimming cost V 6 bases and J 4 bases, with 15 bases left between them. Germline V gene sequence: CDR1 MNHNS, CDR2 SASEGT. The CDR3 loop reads CASRVSGTPYGYTF. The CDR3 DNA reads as TGTGCCAGCAGGGTTTCCGGGACGCCCTATGGCTACACCTTC.

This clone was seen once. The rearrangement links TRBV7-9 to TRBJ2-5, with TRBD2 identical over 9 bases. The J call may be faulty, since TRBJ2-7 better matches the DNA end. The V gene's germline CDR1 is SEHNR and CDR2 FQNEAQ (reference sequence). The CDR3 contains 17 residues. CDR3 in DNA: TGTGCCAGCAGCGCTTCCCGGGGTAGCGGGAGTTCCCACGAGCAGTACTTC. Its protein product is CASSASRGSGSSHEQYF.